One sample yielded the 29 T cell receptor beta chains listed below, sequenced in a study of blood T cell repertoires in COVID-19. Produced via immunoSEQ multiplex PCR; TCRdb's table is partial and in-frame only. Of 250,000 to 350,000 clones detected, roughly 90% appear once; the ten largest clones hold approximately 10%. Sequenced sample: peripheral blood. These receptors all stem from a woman in her thirties with COVID-19, enrolled during active disease.

V and J are TRBV7-8 and TRBJ2-3; 9 bases agree with TRBD2. Germline CDR1 SGHVS, CDR2 FQNEAQ. V lost 5 bases, J lost 6 bases, and 12 bases stayed unmatched. The length of the CDR3 is 16 residues. The CDR3 nucleotides are TGTGCCAGCAGCCGAGGGGGTCTAGCGGGGCGGGATACGCAGTATTTT. Its translation is CASSRGGLAGRDTQYF.

The V gene is TRBV7-2, the J gene TRBJ1-1; no definite D call. CDR3 length: 14 residues. Trimming took off 5 bases at V and 0 bases at J, with 10 bases between the two ends. Germline V gene sequence: CDR1 SGHTA, CDR2 FQGNSA. CDR3 amino acids: CASSMRALNTEAFF. For the CDR3, the DNA is TGTGCCAGCAGCATGAGGGCCTTGAACACTGAAGCTTTCTTT.

The V call is TRBV5-4, the J call TRBJ2-7; 12 bases line up with TRBD2. With V trimmed by 4 bases and J by 2 bases, 7 bases remained unmatched. The CDR3 has 16 residues. CDR1 and CDR2 from the germline V gene are SGHNT and YYREEE (reference sequence). The CDR3 DNA sequence: TGTGCCAGCAGCACGGGGACTAGCGGGTACCCCTACGAGCAGTACTTC. Residues: CASSTGTSGYPYEQYF. Variable domain in full (rest from reference TRBV5-4 and TRBJ2-7): ETGVTQSPTHLIKTRGQQVTLRCSSQSGHNTVSWYQQALGQGPQFIFQYYREEENGRGNFPPRFSGLQFPNYSSELNVNALELDDSALYLCASSTGTSGYPYEQYFGPGTRLTVT.

In this sample, this clone turned up once. Other DNA sequences from this sample encode an identical CDR3 as well. The chain has TRBV30 and TRBJ1-5, with TRBD1 matching 8 bases. Germline CDR1 reads GTSNPN; CDR2 reads SVGIG (reference sequence). The CDR3 runs 15 residues. J lost 5 bases, V lost 3 bases, and 9 bases had no gene match. The CDR3 nucleotides are TGTGCCTGGAGCGGAGGACAGGGTGAGGATCAGCCCCAGCATTTT. Translation: CAWSGGQGEDQPQHF.

The chain employs TRBV9 and TRBJ1-4; TRBD1 might be the D (6 bases). The germline V gene has CDR1 SGDLS and CDR2 YYNGEE. Between the trimmed V and J ends, which lost 1 base and 10 bases, there was a span of 14 bases. The CDR3 is 14 amino acids. CDR3 residues: CASSVKTGGGKLFF. CDR3 nucleotide sequence: TGTGCCAGCAGCGTAAAGACAGGAGGTGGAAAACTGTTTTTT.

In its sample, this clone was seen a few times. The chain is built from TRBV6-5 and TRBJ1-3, with 7 bases that match TRBD1. Germline V gene sequence: CDR1 MNHEY, CDR2 SVGAGI. The CDR3 extends over 15 amino acids. V lost 6 bases, J lost 4 bases, and 9 bases stayed unmatched. CDR3 in DNA: TGTGCCAGCAGCCACCTACAGGGGTGGGGAAACACCATATATTTT. Translating gives CASSHLQGWGNTIYF.

J is TRBJ2-7 and V is TRBV27; 7 bases align to TRBD2. This CDR3 contains 16 residues. J lost 2 bases, V lost 6 bases, and 13 bases had no gene match. Germline CDR1 is MNHEY and CDR2 is SMNVEV (reference sequence). CDR3 DNA sequence: TGTGCCAGCAGGCAACGGCCGGGACTACCCACCTACGAGCAGTACTTC. It is translated as CASRQRPGLPTYEQYF.

The gene calls are TRBV18 and TRBJ1-1; D gene ambiguous. This CDR3 spans 15 amino acids. Germline V gives CDR1 KGHSH, CDR2 LQKENI. V gave up 3 bases and J gave up 3 bases, with 14 bases separating them. The CDR3 region is CASSPRALDDTEAFF. CDR3 nucleotides: TGTGCCAGCTCACCGCGGGCCTTGGATGACACTGAAGCTTTCTTT.

This clone appeared a single time. DNA for the CDR3: TGTGCCAGCTCCCTCGCAAGAACACAAGAGACCCAGTACTTC. This gives the protein CASSLARTQETQYF. The V call is TRBV18, the J call TRBJ2-5, with D uncertain. Germline V lookup: CDR1 KGHSH, CDR2 LQKENI. Trimming took off 6 bases at V and 2 bases at J, with 13 bases between the two ends. The CDR3 totals 14 residues.

This clone appeared once. This chain links TRBV10-3 with TRBJ2-7, with 8 positions matching TRBD2. Germline lookup yields CDR1 ENHRY and CDR2 SYGVKD. CDR3 length: 14 residues. The V and J ends lost 7 bases and 3 bases, in that order; junction bases with no gene match: 8. The CDR3 DNA follows: TGTGCCATCACCCCGACTAGCGCCAGCTACGAGCAGTACTTC. Its protein is CAITPTSASYEQYF.

The chain recombines TRBV28 with TRBJ2-2; D possibly corresponds to TRBD1 (5 bases). Germline V CDR1 and CDR2: MDHEN, SYDVKM. V lost 7 bases and J 3 bases, leaving 18 bases between the germline ends. This CDR3 contains 16 residues. The CDR3, as DNA: TGTGCCAGCATCGACGGAAGGGGTGGTGACACCGGGGAGCTGTTTTTT. Protein product: CASIDGRGGDTGELFF.

The chain couples TRBV6-6 to TRBJ2-3, with 9 positions matching TRBD2. Per germline, CDR1 MNHNY and CDR2 SVGAGI (reference sequence). V shed 6 bases and J 4 bases; nucleotides not matched to a gene: 11. The CDR3 totals 16 residues. The CDR3 region has the DNA TGTGCCAGCAGAGATACCCCGGGACTAGCAGCAGATACGCAGTATTTT. Amino acids: CASRDTPGLAADTQYF.

The rearrangement joins TRBV7-2 to TRBJ2-1; no reliable D call. The CDR3 has 12 residues. Germline V gene sequence: CDR1 SGHTA, CDR2 FQGNSA. V was clipped by 5 bases and J by 9 bases, with 11 bases between them. CDR3 coding DNA: TGTGCCAGCAGCCTCCTAGACCGTGAGCAGTTCTTC. Its protein product is CASSLLDREQFF.

This clone was detected once. The chain uses TRBV6-5 and TRBJ1-5; tentative D call: TRBD1 (6 bases). Trimming took 10 bases from V and 3 from J, leaving 19 bases between them. CDR3 size: 15 residues. The germline gives CDR1 MNHEY, CDR2 SVGAGI. The CDR3 DNA sequence: TGTGCCATCGCCCTGGGGGCTTGGGCCAATCAGCCCCAGCATTTT. Translation gives CAIALGAWANQPQHF.

V is TRBV2 and J is TRBJ2-5; possibly TRBD1 for D (6 bases). Germline-derived CDR1 and CDR2 are SNHLY and FYNNEI. CDR3 length: 14 amino acids. The V gene lost 5 bases and the J gene lost 5 bases, with 15 bases spanning the gap. CDR3 DNA: TGTGCCAGCAGTTCTCGGGACACCTGGGAGACCCAGTACTTC. Protein: CASSSRDTWETQYF.

The V call is TRBV29-1, the J call TRBJ2-1; TRBD1 aligns across 8 bases. Looked up from germline, CDR1 is SQVTM and CDR2 is ANQGSEA. CDR3 size: 16 residues. V dropped 7 bases and J dropped 0; count of bases not matched to a gene: 11. The CDR3 region has the DNA TGCAGCGGGCAGGGCCGCGACAGGGGCTCCTACAATGAGCAGTTCTTC. It is translated as CSGQGRDRGSYNEQFF.

V gene TRBV7-2 combines with J gene TRBJ2-7, with 11 bases lining up with TRBD2. CDR3 size: 15 residues. The germline V gene has CDR1 SGHTA and CDR2 FQGNSA. V trimming: 6 bases; J trimming: 4 bases; junction bases outside the gene matches: 8. The CDR3 nucleotides read TGTGCCAGCAGACTTTCCGGGACTAGCGGTTACGAGCAGTACTTC. It translates to CASRLSGTSGYEQYF.

The chain links TRBV28 to TRBJ2-1; the match to TRBD2 covers 14 bases. CDR3 length equals 21 residues. The V and J ends lost 4 bases and 1 base, in that order; junction bases with no gene match: 15. Germline values: CDR1 MDHEN, CDR2 SYDVKM. This CDR3 reads CASSSEPGLAGEEASYNEQFF. CDR3 DNA: TGTGCCAGCAGTTCAGAGCCGGGACTAGCGGGAGAAGAGGCATCCTACAATGAGCAGTTCTTC.

CDR3 DNA: TGTGCCAGTAGTATAGTTGGCAGGGGGCGCCGTACAGATACGCAGTATTTT. This gives the protein CASSIVGRGRRTDTQYF. The genes are TRBV19 and TRBJ2-3, with 8 bases identical to TRBD1. CDR3 length: 17 amino acids. J was trimmed by 3 bases and V by 1 base; bases with no gene match: 9. The germline V gene has CDR1 LNHDA and CDR2 SQIVND (reference sequence).

The chain employs TRBV10-3 and TRBJ2-7; D possibly corresponds to TRBD1 (6 bases). This CDR3 has 14 amino acids. V was pared by 5 bases and J by 6 bases, with 17 bases between. Germline-derived CDR1 and CDR2 are ENHRY and SYGVKD. The CDR3 protein is CAISTTGLFGEQYF. The CDR3 bases are TGTGCCATCAGTACTACAGGGCTCTTCGGCGAGCAGTACTTC.

The chain employs TRBV19 and TRBJ1-1, with TRBD1 as a possible D gene (6 bases). The CDR3 contains 14 residues. Germline lookup yields CDR1 LNHDA and CDR2 SQIVND (reference sequence). V shed 7 bases and J shed 4 bases, with 16 bases lying between them. The CDR3 is CASMDQGRGTEAFF. As DNA, the CDR3 is TGTGCCAGTATGGATCAGGGGAGGGGCACTGAAGCTTTCTTT. Based on the CDR3 plus reference TRBV19 and TRBJ1-1, the full variable domain is DGGITQSPKYLFRKEGQNVTLSCEQNLNHDAMYWYRQDPGQGLRLIYYSQIVNDFQKGDIAEGYSVSREKKESFPLTVTSAQKNPTAFYLCASMDQGRGTEAFFGQGTRLTVV.

V and J are TRBV6-6 and TRBJ2-5, with 9 bases identical to TRBD2. Germline CDR1 is MNHNY and CDR2 is SVGAGI (reference sequence). With V trimmed by 8 bases and J by 2 bases, 6 bases remained unmatched. The CDR3 loop spans 14 amino acids. The CDR3 here is CASRNAGGQETQYF. The CDR3 DNA sequence: TGTGCCAGCCGCAACGCGGGAGGGCAAGAGACCCAGTACTTC.

This clone has more than one count but fewer than ten. The chain joins TRBV10-2 to TRBJ2-7, with TRBD1 identical over 7 bases. The CDR3 is 12 amino acids. V lost 10 bases to trimming and J lost 7 bases; unmatched junction nucleotides: 10. Germline V gene data show CDR1 as WSHSY and CDR2 as SAAADI. The CDR3 protein is CATRDSLWEQYF. The DNA of the CDR3 is TGCGCCACCAGGGACAGCCTCTGGGAGCAGTACTTC.

The chain uses TRBV6-2 or TRBV6-3 and TRBJ2-2, with 13 positions matching TRBD2. This CDR3 comprises 18 residues. Trimming cost V 4 bases and J 3 bases; bases outside gene matches: 8. Germline V gene data show CDR1 as MNHEY and CDR2 as SVGEGT. CDR3 protein: CASSSLPGLAGDTGELFF. In DNA form, the CDR3 reads TGTGCCAGCAGTTCGCTACCAGGACTAGCGGGAGACACCGGGGAGCTGTTTTTT.

This rearrangement joins TRBV30 to TRBJ2-4; the match to TRBD1 covers 8 bases. Germline CDR1 and CDR2: GTSNPN and SVGIG (reference sequence). With 4 bases clipped from V and 7 bases from J, the junction kept 6 bases outside the gene matches. This CDR3 contains 13 residues. This CDR3 is CAWTSAGGNIQYF. The CDR3 nucleotides read TGTGCCTGGACTAGTGCAGGGGGCAACATTCAGTACTTC.

The chain links TRBV27 to TRBJ2-1; 14 nucleotides align to TRBD2. V lost 8 bases and J lost 9; bases outside the gene matches: 3. The length of the CDR3 is 13 residues. Germline assignment: CDR1 MNHEY and CDR2 SMNVEV (reference sequence). CDR3 amino acids: CASGTSGSSEQFF. The CDR3 bases are TGTGCCAGCGGGACTAGCGGGAGTAGTGAGCAGTTCTTC.

The J gene is TRBJ2-3, the V gene TRBV11-2, with D hard to call. CDR1 is SGHAT and CDR2 is FQNNGV in the germline V gene. This CDR3 contains 14 residues. The V end was cut by 1 base, the J end by 4 bases, with 9 bases between. CDR3 protein: CASSLGSSADTQYF. As DNA, the CDR3 is TGTGCCAGCAGCTTAGGTTCCTCTGCAGATACGCAGTATTTT.

The CDR3: CASSEARDRVHQPQHF. For the CDR3, the DNA is TGTGCCAGCAGTGAAGCGCGGGACAGGGTCCATCAGCCCCAGCATTTT. V is TRBV2 and J is TRBJ1-5; TRBD1 agrees at 9 bases. Trimming took 0 bases from V and 5 from J; bases not matched to a gene: 5. This CDR3 contains 16 residues. In germline, CDR1 is SNHLY, CDR2 FYNNEI. The whole variable domain, filled in from reference TRBV2 and TRBJ1-5, reads EPEVTQTPSHQVTQMGQEVILRCVPISNHLYFYWYRQILGQKVEFLVSFYNNEISEKSEIFDDQFSVERPDGSNFTLKIRSTKLEDSAMYFCASSEARDRVHQPQHFGDGTRLSIL.

This chain joins TRBV19 and TRBJ2-3; 10 nucleotides line up with TRBD2. Per the germline V gene, CDR1 is LNHDA and CDR2 is SQIVND (reference sequence). Trimming at V came to 7 bases and at J to 4 bases, leaving 5 bases not matched to a gene. This CDR3 spans 14 amino acids. CDR3 nucleotides: TGTGCCAGTACTAGGACTAGCGGACCAGATACGCAGTATTTT. Translation gives CASTRTSGPDTQYF.